The rows below give T cell receptor beta chains drawn from one sample of a study of neurological immune-mediated disorders. TCRdb ran MiXCR on the 5' RACE reads and lists one entry per CDR3 protein. The table shows 15,000 to 20,000 distinct CDR3 sequences, with roughly 2.6% occurring only once. Sequencing was carried out using PBMCs. The receptors stem from a woman between 18 and 30 years old with multiple sclerosis. Both conserved end residues are part of each CDR3. A D gene is named only where the DNA matches it firmly. Not every row has a clone size; where given, it reads once, few, many or a size class.

CDR3 DNA: TGTGCCAAGGGACTAGCGGGAGATTCCCAAGAGACCCAGTACTTC
CDR3 protein: CAKGLAGDSQETQYF
V gene: TRBV10-3
D gene: TRBD2
J gene: TRBJ2-5
clone size: many

CDR3 DNA: TGTGCCAGCAGCTTAAGCATTTTCCCATACGAGCAGTACTTC
CDR3 protein: CASSLSIFPYEQYF
V gene: TRBV7-9
D gene: NA
J gene: TRBJ2-7
clone size: many

CDR3 DNA: TGTGCCATCAGTGGTGGTGGCTTAGTTTCCGGCTACACCTTC
CDR3 protein: CAISGGGLVSGYTF
V gene: TRBV10-3
D gene: NA
J gene: TRBJ1-2
clone size: many

CDR3 DNA: TGTGCCAGCGGGGATCGGGTAGCCAAAAACATTCAGTACTTC
CDR3 protein: CASGDRVAKNIQYF
V gene: TRBV6-5
D gene: NA
J gene: TRBJ2-4
clone size: many

CDR3 DNA: TGTGCCAGCAGTTCCCGAACCAGGGTGGGGCAGTATTTT
CDR3 protein: CASSSRTRVGQYF
V gene: TRBV12-3/TRBV12-4
D gene: NA
J gene: TRBJ2-3
clone size: few

CDR3 DNA: TGTGCCAGCTCCCCACAGGGCCCTGGCGAGCAGTACTTC
CDR3 protein: CASSPQGPGEQYF
V gene: TRBV18
D gene: NA
J gene: TRBJ2-7
clone size: medium-sized

CDR3 DNA: TGTGCCAGTACGAAGGGAGTTGGGAACTATGGCTACACCTTC
CDR3 protein: CASTKGVGNYGYTF
V gene: TRBV19
D gene: NA
J gene: TRBJ1-2
clone size: many

CDR3 DNA: TGTGCCTGGCGCGGCTATCCCAATGAGCAGTTCTTC
CDR3 protein: CAWRGYPNEQFF
V gene: TRBV30
D gene: NA
J gene: TRBJ2-1
clone size: many

CDR3 DNA: TGCGCCAGCAGCCGTTCGGGAGAGTCCCCCGTGGGCTACACCTTC
CDR3 protein: CASSRSGESPVGYTF
V gene: TRBV4-3
D gene: NA
J gene: TRBJ1-2
clone size: medium-sized

CDR3 DNA: TGTGCCAGCAGCGTCGGGGCTGCCCAAGAGACCCAGTACTTC
CDR3 protein: CASSVGAAQETQYF
V gene: TRBV12-3/TRBV12-4
D gene: NA
J gene: TRBJ2-5
clone size: many

CDR3 DNA: TGTGCCAGCAGTTTCAGACAGGGGGCCGCTTTCTTT
CDR3 protein: CASSFRQGAAFF
V gene: TRBV28
D gene: TRBD1
J gene: TRBJ1-1
clone size: NA

CDR3 DNA: TGCAGCGTTGAAGCACGACAGGTACGGAACTATGGCTACACCTTC
CDR3 protein: CSVEARQVRNYGYTF
V gene: TRBV29-1
D gene: NA
J gene: TRBJ1-2
clone size: few

CDR3 DNA: TGCAGTGCGGGGGGAGGACAGAGGACTTTCTTT
CDR3 protein: CSAGGGQRTFF
V gene: TRBV20-1
D gene: NA
J gene: TRBJ1-1
clone size: many

CDR3 DNA: TGTGCCACCAGTGCGGGGGGAAACACCATATATTTT
CDR3 protein: CATSAGGNTIYF
V gene: TRBV24-1
D gene: NA
J gene: TRBJ1-3
clone size: many

CDR3 DNA: TGTGCCAGCAGCCCCCGGGTCTCCTACGAGCAGTACTTC
CDR3 protein: CASSPRVSYEQYF
V gene: TRBV7-2
D gene: NA
J gene: TRBJ2-7
clone size: many

CDR3 DNA: TGCAGCGTACGGAGGGCCGGGCCAGAGACCCAGTACTTC
CDR3 protein: CSVRRAGPETQYF
V gene: TRBV29-1
D gene: NA
J gene: TRBJ2-5
clone size: many

CDR3 DNA: TGTGCCAGCAGCCTAACACAGGGTAACACTGAAGCTTTCTTT
CDR3 protein: CASSLTQGNTEAFF
V gene: TRBV7-9
D gene: NA
J gene: TRBJ1-1
clone size: NA

CDR3 DNA: TGCAGTGCTCAGACTAGCGGGGGGATCAATGAGCAGTTCTTC
CDR3 protein: CSAQTSGGINEQFF
V gene: TRBV20-1
D gene: TRBD2
J gene: TRBJ2-1
clone size: many

CDR3 DNA: TGCAGTGCCCTATCAGGGACGGATACGCAGTATTTT
CDR3 protein: CSALSGTDTQYF
V gene: TRBV20-1
D gene: NA
J gene: TRBJ2-3
clone size: many

CDR3 DNA: TGTGCCAGCAGTTTAGGGGCCCAGGGGAACACTGAAGCTTTCTTT
CDR3 protein: CASSLGAQGNTEAFF
V gene: TRBV27
D gene: NA
J gene: TRBJ1-1
clone size: many

CDR3 DNA: TGTGCCAGCAGTTTCAGGGATGAGCAGTTCTTC
CDR3 protein: CASSFRDEQFF
V gene: TRBV12-3/TRBV12-4
D gene: NA
J gene: TRBJ2-1
clone size: many

CDR3 DNA: TGTGCCGGGTGGCAGGGCGGGGATGAAGCTTTCTTT
CDR3 protein: CAGWQGGDEAFF
V gene: TRBV7-3
D gene: NA
J gene: TRBJ1-1
clone size: many

CDR3 DNA: TGTGCCAGCAGCCCAGAGAACACTGAAGCTTTCTTT
CDR3 protein: CASSPENTEAFF
V gene: TRBV7-9
D gene: NA
J gene: TRBJ1-1
clone size: many

CDR3 DNA: TGTGCCAGCGGGTTCGGGGCAGGATTGAACTATGGCTACACCTTC
CDR3 protein: CASGFGAGLNYGYTF
V gene: TRBV12-3/TRBV12-4
D gene: NA
J gene: TRBJ1-2
clone size: many

CDR3 DNA: TGTGCCAGCAGCTTATCAGCTTATGAGACCCAGTACTTC
CDR3 protein: CASSLSAYETQYF
V gene: TRBV7-2
D gene: NA
J gene: TRBJ2-5
clone size: many

CDR3 DNA: TGTGCCAGCAGCTTAGAAAATGAGCAGTTCTTC
CDR3 protein: CASSLENEQFF
V gene: TRBV7-9
D gene: NA
J gene: TRBJ2-1
clone size: many

CDR3 DNA: TGTGCCAGCAGCGGCCAGGGCTATGGCTACACCTTC
CDR3 protein: CASSGQGYGYTF
V gene: TRBV11-1
D gene: NA
J gene: TRBJ1-2
clone size: many

CDR3 DNA: TGCAGCGTTGGACGGGTAGAGACCCAGTACTTC
CDR3 protein: CSVGRVETQYF
V gene: TRBV29-1
D gene: NA
J gene: TRBJ2-5
clone size: many